This TCR beta chain originates from a study of blood T cell repertoires in COVID-19. On the study more broadly: Both acute and convalescent COVID-19 samples were obtained from the United States, Italy and Spain. Sample material is recorded as cDNA or gDNA derived from T cells, B-cell-depleted T cells, or PBMCs.

The length of the CDR3 is 12 residues. V shed 6 bases and J 4 bases; nucleotides not matched to a gene: 2. Germline values: CDR1 SNHLY, CDR2 FYNNEI. In the source study's methods: Reference gene primer amplification gave nucleated cell count estimates. Sequencing was performed with immunoSEQ multiplex PCR; in TCRdb, only in-frame clones are kept and a portion is missing. V and J calls and clone size are copied from that table; D and trimming were computed from the DNA. The table lists 250,000 to 300,000 clones, about nine tenths of them singletons. The source of this sequence is a young woman who had recovered from COVID-19. The rearrangement joins TRBV2 to TRBJ1-2, with 7 bases matching TRBD1. Material for sequencing was peripheral blood. CDR3 DNA: TGTGCCAGCAGAAGGGGGCCCTATGGCTACACCTTC. Protein product: CASRRGPYGYTF.